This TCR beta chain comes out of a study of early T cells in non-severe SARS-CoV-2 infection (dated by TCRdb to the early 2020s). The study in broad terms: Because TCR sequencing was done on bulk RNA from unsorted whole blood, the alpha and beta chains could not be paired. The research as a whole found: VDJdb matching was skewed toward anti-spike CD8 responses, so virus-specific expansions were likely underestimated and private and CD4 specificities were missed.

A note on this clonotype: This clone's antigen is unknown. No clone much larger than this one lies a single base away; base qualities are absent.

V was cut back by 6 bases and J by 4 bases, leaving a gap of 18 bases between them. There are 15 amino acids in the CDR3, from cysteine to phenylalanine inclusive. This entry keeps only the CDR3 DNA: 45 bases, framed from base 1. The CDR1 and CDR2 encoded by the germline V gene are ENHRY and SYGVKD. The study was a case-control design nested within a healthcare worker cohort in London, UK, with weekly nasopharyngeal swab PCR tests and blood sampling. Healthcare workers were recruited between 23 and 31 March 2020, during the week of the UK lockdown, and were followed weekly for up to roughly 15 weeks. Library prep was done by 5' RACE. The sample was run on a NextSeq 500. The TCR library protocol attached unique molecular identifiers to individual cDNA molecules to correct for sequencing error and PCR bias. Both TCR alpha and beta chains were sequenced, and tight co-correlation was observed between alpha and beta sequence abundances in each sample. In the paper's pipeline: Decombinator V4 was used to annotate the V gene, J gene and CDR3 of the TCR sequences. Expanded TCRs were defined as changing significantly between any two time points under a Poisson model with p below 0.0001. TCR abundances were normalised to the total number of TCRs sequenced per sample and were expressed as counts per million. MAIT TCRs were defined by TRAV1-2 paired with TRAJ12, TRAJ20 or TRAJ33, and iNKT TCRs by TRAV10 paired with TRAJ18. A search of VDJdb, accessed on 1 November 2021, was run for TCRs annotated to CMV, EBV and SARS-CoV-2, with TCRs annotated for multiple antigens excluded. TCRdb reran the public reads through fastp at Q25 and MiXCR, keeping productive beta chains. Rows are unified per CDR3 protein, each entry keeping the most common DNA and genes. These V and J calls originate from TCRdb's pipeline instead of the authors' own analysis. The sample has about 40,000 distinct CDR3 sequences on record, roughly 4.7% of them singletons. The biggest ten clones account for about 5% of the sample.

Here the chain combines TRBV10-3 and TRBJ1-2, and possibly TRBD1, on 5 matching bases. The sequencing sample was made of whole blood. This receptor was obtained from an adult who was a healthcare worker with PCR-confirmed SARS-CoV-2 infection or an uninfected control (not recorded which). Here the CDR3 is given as CAISDNNGGSYGYTF. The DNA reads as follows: TGTGCCATCAGCGATAATAACGGGGGGAGCTATGGCTACACCTTC.